This TCR beta chain was sequenced for a study of T cells in Graves' hyperthyroidism and ophthalmopathy. V was pared by 3 bases and J by 2 bases, with 17 bases between. Germline V gene data show CDR1 as LGHDT and CDR2 as YNNKEL (reference sequence). This CDR3 has 16 amino acids. Using RNA transcripts as the source, TCR beta CDR3 regions were amplified. TCR CDR3 underwent first-round RT-PCR with the HTBI primer set. TCRdb reprocessed the multiplex PCR reads with MiXCR, giving one entry per CDR3 protein. This table has roughly 700,000 distinct CDR3 sequences, 14% appearing once. With regard to this clonotype: Its antigen is unidentified.

Diagnosis of hyperthyroidism was new in patients aged 18 to 65, and its duration was under 2 months. Broader study findings: Ophthalmopathy and stable hyperthyroidism were separated by a 13 V-J model.

V gene TRBV3-1 combines with J gene TRBJ2-7; D unresolved. What was sequenced was blood. The receptor's source is a woman younger than 30 with Graves' hyperthyroidism. The CDR3, as DNA: TGTGCCAGCAGCCATGCTCCGGATTTAGTGACCTACGAGCAGTACTTC. Translation: CASSHAPDLVTYEQYF.